This T cell receptor (beta chain) came from a study of blood T cell repertoires in COVID-19. Study overall: Acute-phase and convalescent COVID-19 samples originated in the United States, Italy and Spain. In each case, the material was cDNA or gDNA derived from T cells, B-cell-depleted T cells, or PBMCs.

The germline gives CDR1 LGHNA, CDR2 YSLEER. Trimming pared 4 bases from V and 7 bases from J, leaving 5 bases between. The CDR3 sequence is 12 residues long. How the authors handled the data: Amplification of reference gene primers was used by the study to estimate nucleated cell counts. Sequencing used immunoSEQ multiplex PCR; TCRdb keeps in-frame clones, though not all of them. That table supplies the V and J calls and clone size; D and trimming were determined from the DNA. The sample contains under 200,000 clones, approximately 92% of which appear only once. The J gene is TRBJ1-6, the V gene TRBV4-3; no definite D call. This clonotype originated in a man aged 50-59 years with acute or convalescent COVID-19. Sequencing used peripheral blood. The CDR3 loop is CASSRLNSPLHF. The CDR3 DNA is TGCGCCAGCAGCCGACTGAATTCACCCCTCCACTTT.